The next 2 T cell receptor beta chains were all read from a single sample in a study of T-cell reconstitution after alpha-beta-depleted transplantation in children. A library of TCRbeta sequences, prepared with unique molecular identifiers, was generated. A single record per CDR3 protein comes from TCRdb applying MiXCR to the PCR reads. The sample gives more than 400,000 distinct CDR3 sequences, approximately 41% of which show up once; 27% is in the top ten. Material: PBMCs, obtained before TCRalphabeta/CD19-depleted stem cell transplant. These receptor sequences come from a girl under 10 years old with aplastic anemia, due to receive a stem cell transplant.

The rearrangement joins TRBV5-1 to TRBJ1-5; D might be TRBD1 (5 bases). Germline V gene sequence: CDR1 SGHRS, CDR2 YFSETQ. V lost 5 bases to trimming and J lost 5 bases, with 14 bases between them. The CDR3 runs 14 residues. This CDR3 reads CASRNHRGDQPQHF. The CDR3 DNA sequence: TGCGCCAGCAGGAATCATAGGGGCGATCAGCCCCAGCATTTT.

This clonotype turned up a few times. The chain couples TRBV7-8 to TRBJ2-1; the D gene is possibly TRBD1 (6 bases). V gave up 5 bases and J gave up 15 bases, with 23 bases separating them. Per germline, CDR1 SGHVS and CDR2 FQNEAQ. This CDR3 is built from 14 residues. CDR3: CASSLPITGTHPFF. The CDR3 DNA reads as TGTGCCAGCAGCCTACCGATTACCGGGACACATCCGTTCTTC.